This T cell receptor beta chain was recorded in a study of blood T cells in healthy people across ages. The study, taken as a whole, reports: Conclusively comparing naive with antigen-experienced cells was impossible with unsorted PBMCs. Per million T cells, TCR beta diversity dropped roughly linearly as age increased.

Trimming shortened V by 4 bases and J by 1 base, and 10 bases separated the two germline ends. The CDR3 is 14 amino acids. For the second PCR, which ran for about 6 to 11 cycles, a sample-barcoded 5' primer and a J-beta primer mix were used. Tagging of each cDNA molecule was performed by a template-switch adaptor with 12 random nucleotides. MiXCR was run by TCRdb on the 5' RACE reads, yielding one entry per CDR3 protein. The data hold roughly 800,000 distinct CDR3 sequences, with roughly 40% observed a single time. There are many counts of this clonotype. The antigen is not known. Caucasian individuals from Russia who were healthy and aged about 6 to 95 acted as donors.

The chain uses TRBV12-3 or TRBV12-4 and TRBJ1-1, with D tentatively TRBD1 (6 bases). The specimen sequenced was blood. This clonotype was obtained from a man between 18 and 29 years old in good health. The CDR3, as DNA: TGTGCCAGCAGTTATGGGGGCGAGAACACTGAAGCTTTCTTT. Encoded protein: CASSYGGENTEAFF.